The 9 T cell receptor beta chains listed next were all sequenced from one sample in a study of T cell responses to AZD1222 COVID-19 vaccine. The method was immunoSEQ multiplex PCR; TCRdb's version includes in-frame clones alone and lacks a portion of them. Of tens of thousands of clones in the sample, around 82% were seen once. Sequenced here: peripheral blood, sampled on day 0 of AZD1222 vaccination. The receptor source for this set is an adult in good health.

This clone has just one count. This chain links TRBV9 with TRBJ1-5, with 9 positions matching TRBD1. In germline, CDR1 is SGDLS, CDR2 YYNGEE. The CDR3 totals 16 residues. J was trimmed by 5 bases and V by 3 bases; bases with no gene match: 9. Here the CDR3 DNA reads TGTGCCAGCAGCGCAGAAGGGACAGGGCTTGATCAGCCCCAGCATTTT. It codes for CASSAEGTGLDQPQHF.

The CDR3 loop reads CASKAGGTGELFF. DNA of the CDR3: TGTGCCAGCAAGGCGGGAGGCACCGGGGAGCTGTTTTTT. The gene calls are TRBV6-5 and TRBJ2-2; TRBD2 matches at 8 bases. Looked up from germline, CDR1 is MNHEY and CDR2 is SVGAGI. J was trimmed by 4 bases and V by 7 bases; bases with no gene match: 2. The CDR3 length is 13 residues.

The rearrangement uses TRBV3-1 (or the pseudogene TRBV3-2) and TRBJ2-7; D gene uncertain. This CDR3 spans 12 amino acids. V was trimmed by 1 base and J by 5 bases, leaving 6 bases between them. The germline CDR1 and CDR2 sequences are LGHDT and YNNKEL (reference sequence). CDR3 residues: CASSQAIHEQYF. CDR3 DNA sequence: TGTGCCAGCAGCCAAGCTATCCACGAGCAGTACTTC.

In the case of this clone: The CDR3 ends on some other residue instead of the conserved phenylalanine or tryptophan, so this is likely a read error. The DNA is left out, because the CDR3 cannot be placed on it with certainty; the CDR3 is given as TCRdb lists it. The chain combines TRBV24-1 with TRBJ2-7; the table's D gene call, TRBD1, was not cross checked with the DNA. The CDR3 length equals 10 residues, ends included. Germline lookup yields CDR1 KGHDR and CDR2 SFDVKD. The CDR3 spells CATSETTGPL.

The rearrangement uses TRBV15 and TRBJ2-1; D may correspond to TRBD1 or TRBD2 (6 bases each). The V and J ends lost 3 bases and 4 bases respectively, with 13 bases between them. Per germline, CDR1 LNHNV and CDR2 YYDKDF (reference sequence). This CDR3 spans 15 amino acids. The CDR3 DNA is TGTGCCACCAGCAGCCAGAGGGGGGCGTACAATGAGCAGTTCTTC. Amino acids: CATSSQRGAYNEQFF.

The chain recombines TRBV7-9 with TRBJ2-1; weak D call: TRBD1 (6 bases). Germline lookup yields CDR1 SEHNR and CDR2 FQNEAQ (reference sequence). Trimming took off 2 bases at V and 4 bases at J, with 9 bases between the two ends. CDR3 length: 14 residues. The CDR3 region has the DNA TGTGCCAGCAGCTTAACAGGGTTTTACAATGAGCAGTTCTTC. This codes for CASSLTGFYNEQFF.

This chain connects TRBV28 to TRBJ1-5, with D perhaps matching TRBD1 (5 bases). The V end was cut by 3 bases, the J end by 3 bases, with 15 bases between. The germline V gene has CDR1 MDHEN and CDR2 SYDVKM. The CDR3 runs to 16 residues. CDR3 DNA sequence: TGTGCCAGCAGTTTTTTACCGGGACGGTCCAATCAGCCCCAGCATTTT. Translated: CASSFLPGRSNQPQHF.

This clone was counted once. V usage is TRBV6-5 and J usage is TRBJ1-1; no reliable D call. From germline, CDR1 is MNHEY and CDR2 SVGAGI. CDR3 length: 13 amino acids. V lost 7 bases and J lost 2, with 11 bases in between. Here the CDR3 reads CASIKDGNTEAFF. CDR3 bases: TGTGCCAGCATTAAAGATGGTAACACTGAAGCTTTCTTT.

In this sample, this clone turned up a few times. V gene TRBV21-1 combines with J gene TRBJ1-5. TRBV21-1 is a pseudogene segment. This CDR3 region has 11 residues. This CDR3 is CASISSQPQHF. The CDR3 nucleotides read TGTGCCAGCATCAGTAGCCAGCCCCAGCATTTT.